Detailed here is one TCR beta chain. Original methodology: Estimated nucleated cell counts came from reference gene primer amplification. Only in-frame clones appear in the TCRdb table, and some are missing; sequencing was by immunoSEQ multiplex PCR. V and J calls and clone size are those listed in that table; D and trimming were worked out from the DNA. Of some 190,000 clones in the sample, roughly 86% are singletons; the top ten hold around 1.5%. The ends lost 7 bases at V and 6 bases at J; junction bases unmatched: 10. Looked up from germline, CDR1 is LNHDA and CDR2 is SQIVND (reference sequence). The CDR3 is 15 amino acids. This sample stems from a study of blood T cell repertoires in COVID-19. At the level of the study: Some COVID-19 samples were acute and others convalescent; all came from the United States, Italy and Spain. Sample material is recorded as cDNA or gDNA derived from T cells, B-cell-depleted T cells, or PBMCs.

The chain joins TRBV19 to TRBJ1-5; TRBD1 agrees at 9 bases. This clonotype was obtained from a man younger than 35 with active or convalescent COVID-19. Material for sequencing was peripheral blood. The CDR3 DNA reads TGTGCCAGTACCATGGACAGGGGAGGGAGTCAGCCCCAGCATTTT. It codes for CASTMDRGGSQPQHF.